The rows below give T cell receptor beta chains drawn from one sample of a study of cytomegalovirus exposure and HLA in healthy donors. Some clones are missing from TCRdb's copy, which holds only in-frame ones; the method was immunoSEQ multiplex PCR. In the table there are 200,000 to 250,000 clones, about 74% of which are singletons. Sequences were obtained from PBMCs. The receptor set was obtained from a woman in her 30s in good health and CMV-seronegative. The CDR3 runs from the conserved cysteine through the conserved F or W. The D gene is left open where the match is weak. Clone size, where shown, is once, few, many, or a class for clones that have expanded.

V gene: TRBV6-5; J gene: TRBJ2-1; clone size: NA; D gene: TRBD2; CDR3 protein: CASKWLAGGDEQFF; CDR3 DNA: TGTGCCAGCAAGTGGCTAGCGGGGGGGGATGAGCAGTTCTTC
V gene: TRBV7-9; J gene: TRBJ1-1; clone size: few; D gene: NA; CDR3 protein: CSSSREVATEAFF; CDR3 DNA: TGTTCCAGCAGCCGGGAGGTGGCCACTGAAGCTTTCTTT
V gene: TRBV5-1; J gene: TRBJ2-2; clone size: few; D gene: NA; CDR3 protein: CASSLLTIHRELFF; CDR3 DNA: TGCGCCAGCAGCCTTCTAACTATACATCGGGAGCTGTTTTTT
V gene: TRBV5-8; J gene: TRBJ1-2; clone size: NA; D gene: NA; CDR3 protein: CASSSQGYGYTF; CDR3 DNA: TGTGCCAGCAGCTCACAGGGATATGGCTACACCTTC
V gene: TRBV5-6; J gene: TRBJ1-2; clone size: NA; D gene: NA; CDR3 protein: CASSGGVRSGYTF; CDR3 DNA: TGTGCCAGCAGCGGCGGCGTACGCTCTGGCTACACCTTC
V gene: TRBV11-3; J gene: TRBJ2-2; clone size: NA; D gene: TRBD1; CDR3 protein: CASSPRDRNTGELFF; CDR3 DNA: TGTGCCAGCAGCCCGAGGGACAGAAACACCGGGGAGCTGTTTTTT
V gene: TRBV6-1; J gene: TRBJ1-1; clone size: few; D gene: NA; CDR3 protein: CASRDQGWNTEAFF; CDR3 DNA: TGTGCCAGCCGGGATCAGGGGTGGAACACTGAAGCTTTCTTT
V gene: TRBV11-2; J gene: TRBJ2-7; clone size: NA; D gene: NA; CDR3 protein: CASSSLYEQYF; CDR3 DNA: TGTGCCAGCAGCTCCCTCTACGAGCAGTACTTC
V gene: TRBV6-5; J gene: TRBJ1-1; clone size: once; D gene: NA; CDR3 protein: CASRFTGNTEAFF; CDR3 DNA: TGTGCCAGCAGATTCACTGGGAACACTGAAGCTTTCTTT
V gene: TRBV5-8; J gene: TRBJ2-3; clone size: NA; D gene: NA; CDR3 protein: CASSLGLADTQYF; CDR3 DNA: TGTGCCAGCAGCTTGGGGCTAGCGGATACGCAGTATTTT
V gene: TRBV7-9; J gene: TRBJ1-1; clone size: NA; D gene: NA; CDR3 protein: CASSLMGTGTEAFF; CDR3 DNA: TGTGCCAGCAGCTTAATGGGGACTGGAACTGAAGCTTTCTTT
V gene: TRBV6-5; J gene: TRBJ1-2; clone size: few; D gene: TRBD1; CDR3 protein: CASRRTGYGYTF; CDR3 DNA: TGTGCCAGCAGAAGGACAGGGTATGGCTACACCTTC
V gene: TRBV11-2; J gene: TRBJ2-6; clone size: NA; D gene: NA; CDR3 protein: CASSFLSGANVLTF; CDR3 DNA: TGTGCCAGCAGCTTCCTCTCTGGGGCCAACGTCCTGACTTTC
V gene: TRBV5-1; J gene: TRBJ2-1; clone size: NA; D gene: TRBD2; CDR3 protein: CASSSEIAGAFGEQFF; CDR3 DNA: TGCGCCAGCAGCTCGGAAATAGCGGGGGCCTTCGGTGAGCAGTTCTTC
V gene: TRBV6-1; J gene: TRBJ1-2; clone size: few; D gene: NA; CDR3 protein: CASSPKYGYTF; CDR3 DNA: TGTGCCAGCAGCCCTAAGTATGGCTACACCTTC
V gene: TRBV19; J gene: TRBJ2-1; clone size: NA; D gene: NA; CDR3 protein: CASSPNPGDQFF; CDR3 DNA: TGTGCCAGTAGCCCAAACCCGGGAGACCAGTTCTTC
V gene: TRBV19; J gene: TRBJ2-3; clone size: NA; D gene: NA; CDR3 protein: CASSIDPGSADTQYF; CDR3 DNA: TGTGCCAGTAGTATAGATCCGGGTTCGGCAGATACGCAGTATTTT
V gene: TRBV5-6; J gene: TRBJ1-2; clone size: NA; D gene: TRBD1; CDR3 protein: CASRYTGGVIGYTF; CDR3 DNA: TGTGCCAGCAGGTATACAGGGGGCGTAATTGGCTACACCTTC
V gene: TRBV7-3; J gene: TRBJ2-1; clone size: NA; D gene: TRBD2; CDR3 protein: CASSPSSGGYNEQFF; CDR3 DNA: TGTGCCAGCAGCCCGTCTAGCGGGGGTTACAATGAGCAGTTCTTC
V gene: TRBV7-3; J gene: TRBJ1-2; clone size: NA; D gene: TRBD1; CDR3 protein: CASSLRRPGQVYGYTF; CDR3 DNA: TGTGCCAGCAGCTTACGTCGTCCCGGACAGGTCTATGGCTACACCTTC
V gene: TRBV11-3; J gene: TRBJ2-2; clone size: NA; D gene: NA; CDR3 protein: CASSLGQGNAGELFF; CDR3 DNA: TGTGCCAGCAGCTTAGGGCAGGGTAACGCCGGGGAGCTGTTTTTT
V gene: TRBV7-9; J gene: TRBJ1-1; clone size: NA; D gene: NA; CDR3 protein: CASSLYPGQLNTEAFF; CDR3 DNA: TGTGCCAGCAGCCTCTACCCGGGACAACTGAACACTGAAGCTTTCTTT
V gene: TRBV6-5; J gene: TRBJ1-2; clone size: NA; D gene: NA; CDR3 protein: CASSSPGPGKKNTF; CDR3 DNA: TGTGCCAGCAGTTCGCCGGGCCCCGGGAAGAAGAACACCTTC
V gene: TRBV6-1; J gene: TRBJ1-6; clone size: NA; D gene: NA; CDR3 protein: CASSDRWRSSPLHF; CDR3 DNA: TGTGCCAGCAGCGACAGGTGGAGGAGTTCACCCCTCCACTTT
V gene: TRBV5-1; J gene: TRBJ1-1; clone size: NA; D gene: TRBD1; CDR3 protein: CASRGEGQGGTEAFF; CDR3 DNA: TGCGCCAGCCGGGGGGAGGGACAGGGTGGGACTGAAGCTTTCTTT
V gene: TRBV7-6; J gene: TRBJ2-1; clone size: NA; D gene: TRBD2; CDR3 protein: CASSEGLAGARNEQFF; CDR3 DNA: TGTGCCAGCAGCGAAGGATTAGCGGGAGCTAGGAATGAGCAGTTCTTC
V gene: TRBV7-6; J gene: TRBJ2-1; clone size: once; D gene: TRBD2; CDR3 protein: CATTVLPSGGAVEQFF; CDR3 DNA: TGTGCCACGACCGTACTCCCTAGCGGGGGGGCCGTTGAGCAGTTCTTC
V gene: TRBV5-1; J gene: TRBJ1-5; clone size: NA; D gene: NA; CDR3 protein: CASSPSPNQPQHF; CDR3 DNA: TGCGCCAGCAGCCCTAGTCCCAATCAGCCCCAGCATTTT
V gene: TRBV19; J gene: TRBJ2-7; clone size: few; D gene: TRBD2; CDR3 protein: CASKGTSGTYEQYF; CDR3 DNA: TGTGCCAGTAAAGGCACTAGCGGGACCTACGAGCAGTACTTC
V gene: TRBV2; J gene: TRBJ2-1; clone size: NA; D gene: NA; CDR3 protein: CASSGGGSYNEQFF; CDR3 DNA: TGTGCCAGCAGTGGAGGGGGCTCCTACAATGAGCAGTTCTTC
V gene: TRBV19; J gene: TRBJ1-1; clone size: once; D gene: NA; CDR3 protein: CASSIAYSYTEAFF; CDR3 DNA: TGTGCCAGTAGTATCGCGTACTCTTACACTGAAGCTTTCTTT
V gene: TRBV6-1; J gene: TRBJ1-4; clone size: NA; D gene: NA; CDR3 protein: CASTFRGGWEKLFF; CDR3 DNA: TGTGCCAGTACTTTCCGAGGGGGTTGGGAAAAACTGTTTTTT
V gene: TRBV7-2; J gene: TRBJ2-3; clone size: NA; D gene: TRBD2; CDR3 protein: CASSLIAGGPTDTQYF; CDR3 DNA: TGTGCCAGCAGCTTAATAGCGGGGGGGCCCACAGATACGCAGTATTTT
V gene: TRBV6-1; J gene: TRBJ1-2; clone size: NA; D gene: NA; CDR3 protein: CASSPLDRNYGYTF; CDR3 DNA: TGTGCCAGCAGTCCCCTCGACAGGAACTATGGCTACACCTTC
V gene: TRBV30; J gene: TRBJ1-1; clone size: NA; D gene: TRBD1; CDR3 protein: CAWTLSTGGNTEAFF; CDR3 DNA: TGTGCCTGGACCCTTTCCACAGGGGGGAACACTGAAGCTTTCTTT
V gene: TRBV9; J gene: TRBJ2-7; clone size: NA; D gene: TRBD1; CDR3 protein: CASSSGTGNYEQYF; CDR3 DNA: TGTGCCAGCAGCTCAGGGACAGGGAACTACGAGCAGTACTTC